Sequencing of this T cell receptor (beta chain) was carried out in a study of blood T cell repertoires in COVID-19. Study summary: Acute and convalescent COVID-19 samples came from the United States, Italy and Spain. Sample material is recorded as cDNA or gDNA derived from T cells, B-cell-depleted T cells, or PBMCs.

The length of the CDR3 is 18 residues. The germline V gene has CDR1 SGHNT and CDR2 YYREEE (reference sequence). The J segment lost 5 bases and the V segment lost 3 bases, leaving 7 bases of the junction unmatched. Original data processing: It was from reference gene primer amplification that nucleated cell counts were estimated. The data were produced by immunoSEQ multiplex PCR, yet TCRdb's version contains in-frame clones alone and is incomplete. V, J and clone size were drawn from that table, and D and trimming were deduced from the DNA. Of some 250,000 clones in the sample, around 82% are singletons; the top ten hold roughly 3.1%.

What was sequenced was peripheral blood. The receptor comes from a woman aged 18-30 years with acute or convalescent COVID-19. The chain couples TRBV5-4 to TRBJ2-2; 16 positions match TRBD2. As DNA, the CDR3 is TGTGCCAGCAGCTCGGGACTAGCGGGAGGGCCTGATACCGGGGAGCTGTTTTTT. It encodes CASSSGLAGGPDTGELFF. The full variable domain, completed using reference TRBV5-4 and TRBJ2-2, is ETGVTQSPTHLIKTRGQQVTLRCSSQSGHNTVSWYQQALGQGPQFIFQYYREEENGRGNFPPRFSGLQFPNYSSELNVNALELDDSALYLCASSSGLAGGPDTGELFFGEGSRLTVL.